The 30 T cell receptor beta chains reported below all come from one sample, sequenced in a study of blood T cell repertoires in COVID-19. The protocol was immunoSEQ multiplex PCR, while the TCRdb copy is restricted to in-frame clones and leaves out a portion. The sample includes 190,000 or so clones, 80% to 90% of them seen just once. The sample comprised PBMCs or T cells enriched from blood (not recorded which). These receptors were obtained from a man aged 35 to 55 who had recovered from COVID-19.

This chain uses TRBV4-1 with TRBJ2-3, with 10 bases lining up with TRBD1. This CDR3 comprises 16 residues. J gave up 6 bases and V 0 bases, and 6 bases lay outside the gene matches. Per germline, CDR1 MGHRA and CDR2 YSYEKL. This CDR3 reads CASSQEGTGVRDTQYF. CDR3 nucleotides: TGCGCCAGCAGCCAAGAGGGGACAGGGGTGAGGGATACGCAGTATTTT.

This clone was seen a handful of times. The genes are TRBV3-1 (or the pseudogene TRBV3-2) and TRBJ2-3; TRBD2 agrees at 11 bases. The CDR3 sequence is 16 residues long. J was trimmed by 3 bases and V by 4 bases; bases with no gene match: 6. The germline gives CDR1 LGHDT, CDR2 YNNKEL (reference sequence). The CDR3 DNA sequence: TGTGCCAGCAGCCTTCAACTAGCGGGAGCGACAGATACGCAGTATTTT. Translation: CASSLQLAGATDTQYF.

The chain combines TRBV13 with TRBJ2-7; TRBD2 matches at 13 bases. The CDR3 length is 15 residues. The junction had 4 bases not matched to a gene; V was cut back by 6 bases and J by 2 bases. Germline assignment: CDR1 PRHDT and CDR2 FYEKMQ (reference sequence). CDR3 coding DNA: TGTGCCAGCAGGCTAGGGACTAGCGGGACCTACGAGCAGTACTTC. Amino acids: CASRLGTSGTYEQYF.

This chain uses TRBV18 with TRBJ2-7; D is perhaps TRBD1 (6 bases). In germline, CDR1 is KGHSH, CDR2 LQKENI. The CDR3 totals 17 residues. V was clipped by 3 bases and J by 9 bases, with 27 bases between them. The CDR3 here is CASSPTSIFRGQFGQYF. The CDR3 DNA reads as TGTGCCAGCTCACCGACATCGATTTTCAGGGGCCAATTTGGGCAGTACTTC.

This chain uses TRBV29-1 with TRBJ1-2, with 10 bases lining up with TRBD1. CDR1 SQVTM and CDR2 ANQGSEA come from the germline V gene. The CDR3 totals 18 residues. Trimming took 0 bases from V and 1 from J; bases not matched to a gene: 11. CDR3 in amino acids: CSVEDRRDRTGGNYGYTF. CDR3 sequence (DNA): TGCAGCGTTGAAGATCGTCGGGACCGGACAGGGGGTAACTATGGCTACACCTTC.

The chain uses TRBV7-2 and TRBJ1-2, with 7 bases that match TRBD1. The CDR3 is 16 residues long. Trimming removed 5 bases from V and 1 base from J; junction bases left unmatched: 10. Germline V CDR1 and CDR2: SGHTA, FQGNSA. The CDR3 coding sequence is TGTGCCAGCAGCCCTGCGGGACAGATCCTTAACTATGGCTACACCTTC. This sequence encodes CASSPAGQILNYGYTF.

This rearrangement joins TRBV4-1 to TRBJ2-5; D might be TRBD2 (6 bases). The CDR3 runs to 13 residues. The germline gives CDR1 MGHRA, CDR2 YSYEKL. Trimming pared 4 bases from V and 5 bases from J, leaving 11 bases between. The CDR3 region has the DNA TGCGCCAGCAGCCGCGGGGACGGCGAGACCCAGTACTTC. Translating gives CASSRGDGETQYF.

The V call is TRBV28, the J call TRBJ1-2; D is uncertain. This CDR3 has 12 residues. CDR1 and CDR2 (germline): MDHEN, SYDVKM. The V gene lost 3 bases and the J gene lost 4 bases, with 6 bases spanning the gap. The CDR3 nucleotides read TGTGCCAGCAGTTTGCAGCGCTATGGCTACACCTTC. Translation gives CASSLQRYGYTF.

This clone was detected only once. DNA for the CDR3: TGTGCCAGTAGTATTGGGGACAGAAACACTGAAGCTTTCTTT. It specifies CASSIGDRNTEAFF. The chain is built from TRBV19 and TRBJ1-1; 7 nucleotides agree with TRBD1. Germline CDR1 LNHDA, CDR2 SQIVND (reference sequence). CDR3 length: 14 amino acids. The junction had 3 bases not matched to a gene; V was cut back by 3 bases and J by 2 bases.

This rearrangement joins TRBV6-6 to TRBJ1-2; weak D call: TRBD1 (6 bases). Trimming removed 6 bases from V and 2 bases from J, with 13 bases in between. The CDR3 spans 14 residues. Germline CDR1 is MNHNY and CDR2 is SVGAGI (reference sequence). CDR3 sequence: CASRGQGQNYGYTF. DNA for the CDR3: TGTGCCAGCAGGGGTCAAGGACAGAACTATGGCTACACCTTC.

The CDR3 sequence: CASSEFLQLAGNEQFF. CDR3 in DNA: TGTGCCAGCAGTGAATTCTTACAGCTAGCGGGCAATGAGCAGTTCTTC. The V gene is TRBV25-1, the J gene TRBJ2-1, with 8 bases that match TRBD2. CDR1 and CDR2 (germline): MGHDK, SYGVNS. V shed 1 base and J 6 bases; nucleotides not matched to a gene: 8. The CDR3 is 16 residues long.

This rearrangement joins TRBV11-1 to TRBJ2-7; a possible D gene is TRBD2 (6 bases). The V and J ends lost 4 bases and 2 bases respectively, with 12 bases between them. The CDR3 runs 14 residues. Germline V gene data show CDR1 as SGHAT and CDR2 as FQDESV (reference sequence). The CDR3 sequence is CASSSFTGAYEQYF. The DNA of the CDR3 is TGTGCCAGCAGCTCTTTTACGGGGGCCTACGAGCAGTACTTC.

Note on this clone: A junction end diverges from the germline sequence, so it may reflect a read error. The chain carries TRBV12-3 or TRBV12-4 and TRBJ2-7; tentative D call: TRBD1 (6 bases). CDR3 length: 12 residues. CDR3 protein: CASRTGSSEQYF. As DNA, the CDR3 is TGTGCCAGCAGAACAGGGTCCTCCGAGCAGTACTTC.

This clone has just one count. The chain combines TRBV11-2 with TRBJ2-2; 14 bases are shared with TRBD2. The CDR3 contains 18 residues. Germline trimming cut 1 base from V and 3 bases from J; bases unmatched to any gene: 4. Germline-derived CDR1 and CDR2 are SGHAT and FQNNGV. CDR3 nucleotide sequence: TGTGCCAGCAGCTTAGGGACTAGCGGGAGGTTCGACACCGGGGAGCTGTTTTTT. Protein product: CASSLGTSGRFDTGELFF.

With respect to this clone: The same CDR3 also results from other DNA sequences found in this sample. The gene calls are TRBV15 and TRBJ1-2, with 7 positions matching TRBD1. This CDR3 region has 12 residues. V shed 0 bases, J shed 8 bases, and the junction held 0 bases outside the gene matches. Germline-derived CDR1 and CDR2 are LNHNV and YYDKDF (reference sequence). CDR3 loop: CATSRDRGGYTF. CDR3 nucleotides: TGTGCCACCAGCAGAGACAGGGGGGGCTACACCTTC.

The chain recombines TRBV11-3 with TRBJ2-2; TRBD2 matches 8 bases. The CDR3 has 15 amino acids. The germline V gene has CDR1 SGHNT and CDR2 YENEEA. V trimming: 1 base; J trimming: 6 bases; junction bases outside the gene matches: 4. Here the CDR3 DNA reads TGTGCCAGCAGCTTAGGTCCGGGAGGGCCCGGGGAGCTGTTTTTT. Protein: CASSLGPGGPGELFF.

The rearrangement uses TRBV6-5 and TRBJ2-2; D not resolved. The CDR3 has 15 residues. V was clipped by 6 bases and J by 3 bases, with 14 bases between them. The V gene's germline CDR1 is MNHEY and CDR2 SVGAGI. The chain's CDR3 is CASRLSPADTGELFF. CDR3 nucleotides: TGTGCCAGCAGGTTAAGCCCCGCTGACACCGGGGAGCTGTTTTTT.

The CDR3 reads CATRGQGATLGGSYNEQFF. CDR3 nucleotides: TGTGCCACCAGGGGACAGGGGGCCACCTTAGGAGGCTCCTACAATGAGCAGTTCTTC. The V call is TRBV27, the J call TRBJ2-1; TRBD1 matches 12 bases. Germline V gene lookup returns CDR1 MNHEY and CDR2 SMNVEV (reference sequence). The ends lost 10 bases at V and 0 bases at J; junction bases unmatched: 16. This CDR3 contains 19 residues.

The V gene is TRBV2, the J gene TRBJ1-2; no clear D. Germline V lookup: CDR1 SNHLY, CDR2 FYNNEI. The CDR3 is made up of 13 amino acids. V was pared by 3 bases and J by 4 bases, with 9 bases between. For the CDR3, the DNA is TGTGCCAGCAGTGAGTGGGCTCTCTATGGCTACACCTTC. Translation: CASSEWALYGYTF.

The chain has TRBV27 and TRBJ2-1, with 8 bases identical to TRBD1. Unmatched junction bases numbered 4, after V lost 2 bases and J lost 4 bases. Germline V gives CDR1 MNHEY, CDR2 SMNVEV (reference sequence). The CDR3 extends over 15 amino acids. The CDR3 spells CASSLQGQVYNEQFF. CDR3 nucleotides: TGTGCCAGCAGTTTACAGGGACAGGTTTACAATGAGCAGTTCTTC.

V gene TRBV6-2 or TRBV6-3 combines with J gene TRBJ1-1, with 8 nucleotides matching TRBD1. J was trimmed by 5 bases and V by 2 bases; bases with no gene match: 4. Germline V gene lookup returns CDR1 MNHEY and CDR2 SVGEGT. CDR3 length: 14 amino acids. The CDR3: CASSYLDRATEAFF. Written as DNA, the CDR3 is TGTGCCAGCAGTTACCTGGACAGGGCGACTGAAGCTTTCTTT.

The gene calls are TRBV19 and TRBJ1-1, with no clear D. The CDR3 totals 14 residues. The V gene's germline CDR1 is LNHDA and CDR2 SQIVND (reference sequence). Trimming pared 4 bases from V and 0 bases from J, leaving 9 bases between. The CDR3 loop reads CASSRSILNTEAFF. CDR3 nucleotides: TGTGCCAGTAGTAGGAGCATATTGAACACTGAAGCTTTCTTT.

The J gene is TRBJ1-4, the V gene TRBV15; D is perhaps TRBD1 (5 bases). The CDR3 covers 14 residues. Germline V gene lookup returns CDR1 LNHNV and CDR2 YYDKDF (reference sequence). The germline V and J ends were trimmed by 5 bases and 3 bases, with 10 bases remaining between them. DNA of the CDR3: TGTGCCACCAGCTCAGGGTTGGCTAATGAAAAACTGTTTTTT. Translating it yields CATSSGLANEKLFF.

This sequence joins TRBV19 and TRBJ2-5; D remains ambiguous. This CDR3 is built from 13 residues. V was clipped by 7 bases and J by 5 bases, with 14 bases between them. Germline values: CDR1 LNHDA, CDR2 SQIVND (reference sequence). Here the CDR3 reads CASNEGVEETQYF. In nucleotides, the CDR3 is TGTGCCAGTAATGAAGGAGTAGAGGAGACCCAGTACTTC.

The CDR3 coding sequence is TGTGCCAGCAGCCGGGGGGGGACAGGGAGGTATGAGCAGTTCTTC. It specifies CASSRGGTGRYEQFF. The chain links TRBV7-2 to TRBJ2-1; D may be TRBD1 (9 bases). CDR3 size: 15 residues. Germline loops: CDR1 SGHTA, CDR2 FQGNSA. V lost 5 bases, J lost 8 bases, and 19 bases lay in between.

The chain's CDR3 is CASSLEGAGGYTF. In DNA, the CDR3 is TGTGCCAGCAGCTTAGAGGGGGCAGGAGGCTACACCTTC. The chain is built from TRBV7-9 and TRBJ1-2; 7 positions agree with TRBD1. The V gene's germline CDR1 is SEHNR and CDR2 FQNEAQ (reference sequence). Trimming cost V 1 base and J 8 bases; bases outside gene matches: 4. CDR3 length: 13 residues. Full variable domain (rest looked up from reference TRBV7-9 and TRBJ1-2): DTGVSQNPRHKITKRGQNVTFRCDPISEHNRLYWYRQTLGQGPEFLTYFQNEAQLEKSRLLSDRFSAERPKGSFSTLEIQRTEQGDSAMYLCASSLEGAGGYTFGSGTRLTVV.

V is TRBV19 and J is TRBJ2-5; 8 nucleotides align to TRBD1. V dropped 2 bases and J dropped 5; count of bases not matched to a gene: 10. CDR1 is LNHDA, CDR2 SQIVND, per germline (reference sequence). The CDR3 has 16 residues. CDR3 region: CASSIRPGGIGETQYF. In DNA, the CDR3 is TGTGCCAGTAGTATAAGGCCAGGGGGCATTGGGGAGACCCAGTACTTC. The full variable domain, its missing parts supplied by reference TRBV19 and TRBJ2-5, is DGGITQSPKYLFRKEGQNVTLSCEQNLNHDAMYWYRQDPGQGLRLIYYSQIVNDFQKGDIAEGYSVSREKKESFPLTVTSAQKNPTAFYLCASSIRPGGIGETQYFGPGTRLLVL.

In nucleotides, the CDR3 is TGTGCCATCAGTGAGGGACAGGGAAATCAGCCCCAGCATTTT. Residues: CAISEGQGNQPQHF. The gene calls are TRBV10-3 and TRBJ1-5, with TRBD1 identical over 8 bases. J was trimmed by 4 bases and V by 2 bases; bases with no gene match: 1. The CDR3 extends over 14 amino acids. Germline-derived CDR1 and CDR2 are ENHRY and SYGVKD.

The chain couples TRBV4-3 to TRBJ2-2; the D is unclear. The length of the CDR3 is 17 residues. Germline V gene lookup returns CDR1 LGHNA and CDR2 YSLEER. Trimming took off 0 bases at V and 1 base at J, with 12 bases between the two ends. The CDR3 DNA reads TGCGCCAGCAGCCAAGATCGTGGCTCCCTGAACACCGGGGAGCTGTTTTTT. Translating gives CASSQDRGSLNTGELFF.

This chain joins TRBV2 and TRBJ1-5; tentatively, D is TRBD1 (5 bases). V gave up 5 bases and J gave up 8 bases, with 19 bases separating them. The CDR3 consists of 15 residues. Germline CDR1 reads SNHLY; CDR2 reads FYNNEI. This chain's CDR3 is CASSYRDSAREPQHF. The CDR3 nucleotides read TGTGCCAGCAGTTACCGGGACTCCGCAAGGGAGCCCCAGCATTTT.